This TCR beta chain is from a study of T cells in localized non-small cell lung cancer. On this clone: As yet, its antigen is unknown.

Study-wide results and limits: There was higher T cell clonality in uninvolved adjacent lung than in tumor, and it was highest there. Longer overall survival associated with higher blood T cell density; shorter survival with higher adjacent-lung clonality. Turning up in adjacent lung were a median roughly 60 of the top 100 tumor clones. Sequence data derive from only one tumor region, so heterogeneity remains possible.

Libraries were prepared by immunoSEQ multiplex PCR; TCRdb keeps only in-frame clonotypes and omits some of them. The table records some 22,000 clones, approximately 84% of them present only once. The input for sequencing was peripheral blood, taken before any cancer treatment. The clonotype was recovered from a male donor older than 55 with stage I squamous cell lung carcinoma.

This CDR3 is CASSSGPGRTDTQYF. In nucleotides, the CDR3 is TGTGCCAGCAGCTCCGGGCCCGGCCGCACAGATACGCAGTATTTT. This chain uses TRBV7-3 with TRBJ2-3; D gene unclear. The CDR3 has 15 amino acids. Deletions cut 4 bases from V and 1 base from J, with 12 bases between. Per germline, CDR1 SGHTA and CDR2 FQGTGA.